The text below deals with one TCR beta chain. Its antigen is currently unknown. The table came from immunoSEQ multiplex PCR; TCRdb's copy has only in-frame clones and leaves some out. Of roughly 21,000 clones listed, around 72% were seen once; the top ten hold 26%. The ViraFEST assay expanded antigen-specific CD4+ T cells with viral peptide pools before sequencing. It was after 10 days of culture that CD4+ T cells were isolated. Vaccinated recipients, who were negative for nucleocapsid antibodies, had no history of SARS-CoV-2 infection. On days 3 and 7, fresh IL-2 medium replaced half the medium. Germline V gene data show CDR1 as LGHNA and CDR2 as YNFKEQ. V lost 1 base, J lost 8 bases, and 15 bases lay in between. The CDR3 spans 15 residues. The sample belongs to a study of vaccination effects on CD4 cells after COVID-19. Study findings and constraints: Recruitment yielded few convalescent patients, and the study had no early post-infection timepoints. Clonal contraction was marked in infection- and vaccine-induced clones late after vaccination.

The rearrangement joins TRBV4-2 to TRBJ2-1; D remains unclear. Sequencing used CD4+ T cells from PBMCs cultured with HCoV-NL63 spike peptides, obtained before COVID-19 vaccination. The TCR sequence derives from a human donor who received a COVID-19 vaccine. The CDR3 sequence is CASSQGAVGIDEQFF. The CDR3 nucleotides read TGTGCCAGCAGCCAAGGGGCGGTGGGGATCGATGAGCAGTTCTTC.